This TCR beta chain stems from a study of T cells in Graves' hyperthyroidism and ophthalmopathy. This clonotype was seen at least ten times. Its antigen is unknown. TCR beta CDR3 sequences were amplified from RNA transcripts. TCR CDR3 underwent first-round RT-PCR with the HTBI primer set. Each CDR3 protein is one row after TCRdb ran MiXCR on the multiplex PCR reads. In the table there are about 700,000 distinct CDR3 sequences, 14% of which are singletons. Findings of the study overall: Blood held most thyroid clonotypes expanded above 0.001 frequency.

Trimming removed 2 bases from V and 1 base from J, with 8 bases in between. This CDR3 is built from 14 residues. The germline V gene has CDR1 MNHEY and CDR2 SVGAGI. The material sequenced was blood. V and J are TRBV6-5 and TRBJ1-1; no reliable D call. This clonotype originated in a woman aged 18-35 years with Graves' hyperthyroidism. The CDR3 is CASSYTLRNTEAFF. The DNA of the CDR3 is TGTGCCAGCAGTTACACACTCAGGAACACTGAAGCTTTCTTT.